These T cell receptor beta chains were read from a single sample in a study of T cell responses to AZD1222 COVID-19 vaccine. TCRdb's table, derived via immunoSEQ multiplex PCR, lists solely in-frame clones and lacks some. Among over 100,000 clones listed, about nine tenths were seen once. The specimen comprised peripheral blood, sampled 28 days after the second AZD1222 dose. The receptor source for this set is an adult who received the AZD1222 COVID-19 vaccine. CDR3s include the opening cysteine and the closing phenylalanine or tryptophan. The D gene is left open where the match is weak. Clone size is stated in some rows and not others, as once, few, many or a class when expanded.

NA | TRBJ1-2 | NA | TRBV7-8 | CASSLVRVRADGYTF | TGTGCCAGCAGCTTAGTAAGGGTGAGGGCGGACGGCTACACCTTC
NA | TRBJ1-2 | NA | TRBV4-3 | CASSQAPGGAYNYGYTF | TGCGCCAGCAGCCAAGCTCCGGGGGGCGCTTATAACTATGGCTACACCTTC
NA | TRBJ1-4 | TRBD1 | TRBV2 | CASNRQGVATNEKLFF | TGTGCCAGCAATAGACAGGGGGTGGCAACTAATGAAAAACTGTTTTTT
NA | TRBJ2-5 | TRBD2 | TRBV5-1 | CASSQGLAQETQYF | TGCGCCAGCAGCCAAGGACTAGCTCAAGAGACCCAGTACTTC
NA | TRBJ1-6 | NA | TRBV7-2 | CASSLALGIGSPLHF | TGTGCCAGCAGCTTAGCGCTGGGGATAGGGTCACCCCTCCACTTT
NA | TRBJ2-6 | NA | TRBV7-3 | CASSFNSGANVLTF | TGTGCCAGCAGCTTCAACTCTGGGGCCAACGTCCTGACTTTC
NA | TRBJ1-1 | NA | TRBV7-6 | CASSLGLGQGNTEAFF | TGTGCCAGCAGCTTAGGGTTAGGGCAGGGGAACACTGAAGCTTTCTTT
NA | TRBJ1-1 | TRBD1 | TRBV7-2 | CASSPFLTGTENTEAFF | TGTGCCAGCAGCCCGTTCCTTACCGGGACAGAGAACACTGAAGCTTTCTTT
NA | TRBJ1-2 | NA | TRBV19 | CASLAFYGYTF | TGTGCCAGCTTAGCGTTCTATGGCTACACCTTC
NA | TRBJ2-1 | TRBD2 | TRBV3-1/TRBV3-2 | CASSQASGGPNEQFF | TGTGCCAGCAGCCAAGCATCGGGGGGGCCCAATGAGCAGTTCTTC
NA | TRBJ2-7 | TRBD1 | TRBV5-4 | CASSRDSFYEQYF | TGTGCCAGCAGCCGGGACAGCTTCTACGAGCAGTACTTC
NA | TRBJ2-7 | NA | TRBV11-1 | CASSLETAYEQYF | TGTGCCAGCAGCTTAGAGACAGCTTACGAGCAGTACTTC
NA | TRBJ1-2 | NA | TRBV7-8 | CASSLNQGIGYGYTF | TGTGCCAGCAGCTTAAACCAGGGAATCGGCTATGGCTACACCTTC
NA | TRBJ1-1 | NA | TRBV29-1 | CSVANRGSHSEAFF | TGCAGCGTAGCCAACCGGGGCTCCCACTCGGAAGCTTTCTTT
NA | TRBJ2-2 | NA | TRBV9 | CASSVITGELFF | TGTGCCAGCAGCGTAATCACCGGGGAGCTGTTTTTT
NA | TRBJ1-6 | NA | TRBV7-2 | CASSPNPGASDSPLHF | TGTGCCAGCAGCCCTAACCCGGGGGCCTCGGATTCACCCCTCCACTTT
NA | TRBJ2-5 | NA | TRBV29-1 | CSVGVQSETQYF | TGCAGCGTAGGGGTTCAATCGGAGACCCAGTACTTC
few | TRBJ2-7 | TRBD1 | TRBV27 | CASSIQTGGWDEQYF | TGTGCCAGCAGTATCCAGACAGGGGGCTGGGACGAGCAGTACTTC
NA | TRBJ2-7 | NA | TRBV28 | CASSLSGWREQYF | TGTGCCAGCAGTTTATCAGGATGGCGCGAGCAGTACTTC
NA | TRBJ1-1 | TRBD1 | TRBV11-2 | CASSSETGLMNTEAFF | TGTGCCAGCAGTTCTGAGACAGGGCTAATGAACACTGAAGCTTTCTTT
few | TRBJ1-1 | NA | TRBV19 | CASSISTNEAFF | TGTGCCAGTAGTATATCAACGAACGAAGCTTTCTTT
few | TRBJ1-1 | TRBD1 | TRBV11-2 | CASSFGTGKNTEAFF | TGTGCCAGCAGCTTCGGGACAGGGAAGAACACTGAAGCTTTCTTT
NA | TRBJ1-1 | TRBD1 | TRBV5-3 | CARSLTTGRDTEAFF | TGTGCCAGAAGCTTAACGACAGGGAGGGACACTGAAGCTTTCTTT
many | TRBJ2-1 | NA | TRBV19 | CASRQSSYNEQFF | TGTGCTTCGAGGCAAAGCTCCTACAATGAGCAGTTCTTC
NA | TRBJ2-7 | NA | TRBV3-1/TRBV3-2 | CASSLSPLYLEGNEQYF | TGTGCCAGCAGCCTCTCCCCACTATACCTCGAGGGGAACGAGCAGTACTTC
NA | TRBJ2-1 | TRBD1 | TRBV6-4 | CASSKDRDYNEQFF | TGTGCCAGCAGCAAGGACAGGGACTACAATGAGCAGTTCTTC
NA | TRBJ2-7 | NA | TRBV7-2 | CASSSPGNEQYF | TGTGCCAGCAGCAGTCCTGGGAACGAGCAGTACTTC
NA | TRBJ1-1 | NA | TRBV4-3 | CASSQVASRLVTARGNTEAFF | TGCGCCAGCAGCCAAGTCGCATCCAGGCTAGTAACTGCCAGGGGGAACACTGAAGCTTTCTTT
NA | TRBJ1-2 | NA | TRBV5-6 | CASSLEMTRGGYTF | TGTGCCAGCAGCTTGGAAATGACAAGGGGCGGCTACACCTTC
few | TRBJ1-5 | NA | TRBV19 | CASSSRPNQPQHF | TGTGCCAGTAGTTCCCGGCCCAATCAGCCCCAGCATTTT
NA | TRBJ2-2 | TRBD2 | TRBV5-1 | CASQTSGGRTGELFF | TGCGCCAGCCAGACTAGCGGGGGGAGAACCGGGGAGCTGTTTTTT
NA | TRBJ1-5 | NA | TRBV7-8 | CASSFQPQHF | TGTGCCAGCAGCTTCCAGCCCCAGCATTTT
NA | TRBJ2-3 | TRBD2 | TRBV19 | CASRPGTSGGPSTDTQYF | TGTGCCAGTAGACCCGGGACTAGCGGGGGGCCTAGCACAGATACGCAGTATTTT
NA | TRBJ2-7 | NA | TRBV6-5 | CASRPVRRTDREQYF | TGTGCCAGCAGGCCCGTCCGACGTACCGACCGCGAGCAGTACTTC
once | TRBJ1-1 | TRBD1 | TRBV5-1 | CASSSEPGTGTTEAFF | TGCGCCAGCAGCTCTGAACCCGGGACAGGGACGACTGAAGCTTTCTTT
few | TRBJ1-1 | TRBD1 | TRBV3-1/TRBV3-2 | CASTRQGIGTEAFF | TGTGCCAGCACCAGACAGGGTATAGGCACTGAAGCTTTCTTT
once | TRBJ1-1 | NA | TRBV7-2 | CASRLGPEAFF | TGTGCCAGCAGGCTAGGTCCTGAAGCTTTCTTT
once | TRBJ1-1 | NA | TRBV28 | CASRDSLNTEAFF | TGTGCCAGCCGCGACAGTTTGAACACTGAAGCTTTCTTT
NA | TRBJ1-5 | TRBD1 | TRBV24-1 | CATRDRGLNQPQHF | TGTGCCACCAGGGACAGGGGGCTGAATCAGCCCCAGCATTTT
once | TRBJ1-6 | TRBD1 | TRBV10-3 | CAISGTGDSPLHF | TGTGCCATCAGCGGGACAGGGGATTCACCCCTCCACTTT
NA | TRBJ2-7 | TRBD2 | TRBV27 | CASSTGLPSYEQYF | TGTGCCAGCAGTACGGGACTACCAAGTTACGAGCAGTACTTC
NA | TRBJ1-5 | TRBD1 | TRBV7-8 | CASSLGDREGQPQHF | TGTGCCAGCAGCTTAGGGGACAGGGAGGGTCAGCCCCAGCATTTT
NA | TRBJ1-6 | TRBD1 | TRBV28 | CASRFGTAVYNSPLHF | TGTGCCAGCAGGTTCGGGACAGCAGTATATAATTCACCCCTCCACTTT
NA | TRBJ1-2 | NA | TRBV19 | CASSMQTLGDYTF | TGTGCCAGTAGTATGCAGACCTTAGGGGACTACACCTTC
few | TRBJ2-7 | NA | TRBV19 | CASSIGDQITYEQYF | TGTGCCAGTAGTATAGGGGACCAGATTACCTACGAGCAGTACTTC
NA | TRBJ1-6 | NA | TRBV28 | CASTGSTPPLHF | TGTGCCAGCACCGGGAGCACGCCACCCCTCCACTTT
once | TRBJ1-1 | NA | TRBV4-3 | CASSQGLNSNEAFF | TGCGCCAGCAGCCAAGGTCTAAATTCGAATGAAGCTTTCTTT
NA | TRBJ1-2 | NA | TRBV7-3 | CASSLAQGVGYTF | TGTGCCAGCAGCTTAGCGCAGGGTGTTGGCTACACCTTC
few | TRBJ2-7 | TRBD1 | TRBV6-5 | CASRWTGGEQYF | TGTGCCAGCCGCTGGACAGGGGGCGAGCAGTACTTC
once | TRBJ2-1 | NA | TRBV7-8 | CASSLRRSGEQFF | TGTGCCAGCAGCCTCAGAAGGTCCGGTGAGCAGTTCTTC
NA | TRBJ1-5 | NA | TRBV19 | CASSFSNNQPQHF | TGTGCCAGTAGTTTTAGTAACAATCAGCCCCAGCATTTT
NA | TRBJ1-1 | NA | TRBV5-1 | CASSLAPSDLNTEAFF | TGCGCCAGCAGTTTAGCACCAAGCGACTTGAACACTGAAGCTTTCTTT
once | TRBJ1-4 | NA | TRBV5-5 | CASSFGDVGGEKLFF | TGTGCCAGCAGCTTCGGGGACGTTGGGGGTGAAAAACTGTTTTTT